What follows describes a single T cell receptor beta chain. The antigen is undetermined. This CDR3 spans 14 amino acids. V was shortened by 1 base and J by 4 bases, with 8 bases between the two germline ends. Germline CDR1 KGHSH, CDR2 LQKENI. Measured with immunoSEQ multiplex PCR; TCRdb has only the in-frame clones, and not every one. The table includes approximately 530,000 clones, 96% detected once. The data are from a study of shared clonotypes between healthy human individuals. Broader study findings: Some naive CD4 clonotypes, 4% to 6%, turned up in common across a few donors. Rarefaction demonstrated incomplete sorted-subset sequencing despite large depth.

This sequence was found in a woman in her 30s in good health. The V and J genes are TRBV18 and TRBJ2-1; possibly TRBD2 for D (6 bases). What was sequenced was naive CD4+ T cells sorted from blood. Subset of the sample: CD45RA+ positively selected. The CDR3 sequence: CASSPRGVYNEQFF. CDR3 nucleotide sequence: TGTGCCAGCTCACCACGGGGGGTTTACAATGAGCAGTTCTTC.